This is a list of T cell receptor beta chains from one sample in a study of Graves' ophthalmopathy and Graves' hyperthyroidism. TCRdb processed the multiplex PCR reads anew with MiXCR; each CDR3 protein has one entry. The table lists around 340,000 distinct CDR3 sequences, 15% to 20% of them singletons. Source material: peripheral blood. These receptors were obtained from an adult man with Graves' ophthalmopathy. CDR3s leave out the opening cysteine and the closing phenylalanine or tryptophan. Part of the rows lack a size; the others show once, few, many or a class for expanded clones.

NA	TRBJ2-5	TRBV24-1	ATSDLYGGTSGIETQY
many	TRBJ2-7	TRBV18	ASSPPSEGSYEQY
many	TRBJ2-7	TRBV5-1	ASSRNQGAYEQY
many	TRBJ1-5	TRBV7-9	ASSLAGSNQPQH
many	TRBJ2-7	TRBV27	ASSFSMPGTDSPYEQY
many	TRBJ2-7	TRBV12-5	AKGTGDDRSYEQY
many	TRBJ1-1	TRBV30	AWTSGGYTEAF
many	TRBJ1-1	TRBV5-1	ASSLEPVNTEAF
NA	TRBJ1-2	TRBV10-3	ATQVGREVNYGYT
many	TRBJ1-3	TRBV30	AWSHTTGGPGNTIY
NA	TRBJ1-5	TRBV6-2/TRBV6-3	ASSYTRTGQVYSNQPQH
NA	TRBJ2-5	TRBV18	ASSATGGTMETQY
many	TRBJ2-7	TRBV7-2	ASSRARSSEQY
many	TRBJ2-2	TRBV11-2	ASRLTGGNGELF
many	TRBJ1-5	TRBV11-1	ASSILGPLPGQEPQH
many	TRBJ1-6	TRBV6-5	ASSYSWTGGYSYNSPLH
many	TRBJ2-2	TRBV11-2	ASQMGLAGGWTGELF
many	TRBJ2-5	TRBV6-5	ASSYTNTGFQETQY
NA	TRBJ2-6	TRBV11-2	ASSEALSSGANVLT
many	TRBJ1-1	TRBV5-6	ASSPGGLGAEAF
many	TRBJ2-5	TRBV29-1	SVEEGKGWEKTQY
many	TRBJ2-7	TRBV6-1	ASLRTVGYEQY
many	TRBJ2-2	TRBV28	ASSPATGELF
NA	TRBJ1-2	TRBV5-4	ASSSRGTVDEGYT
many	TRBJ1-2	TRBV9	ASSVGAGQGFGYT
many	TRBJ1-5	TRBV12-3/TRBV12-4	ASSPPGSYQPQH
many	TRBJ1-5	TRBV6-1	ASSQYRVRGNQPQH
few	TRBJ2-7	TRBV11-3	ASSSDWATGTYEQY
many	TRBJ2-2	TRBV5-1	ASSLGTASNTGELF
many	TRBJ1-6	TRBV30	AWRVAWANSPLH
few	TRBJ2-7	TRBV7-9	ASSYIRHKQY
many	TRBJ1-3	TRBV7-2	ASSLMRVLNTIY
many	TRBJ1-1	TRBV19	ASSIVGGGGTEAF
many	TRBJ2-2	TRBV6-5	ASGGQANTGELF
many	TRBJ2-7	TRBV6-1	ASSREHEQY
many	TRBJ2-5	TRBV20-1	SAPPAGKETQY
many	TRBJ2-7	TRBV6-1	ASRGGGDSYEQY
NA	TRBJ2-5	TRBV11-2	ARTTPTMQETQY
many	TRBJ2-5	TRBV5-1	ASNPGNQETQY
many	TRBJ2-7	TRBV4-2	ASSHPGQVTYEQY
many	TRBJ2-7	TRBV20-1	SASWTSGSFDEQY
many	TRBJ2-7	TRBV7-2	ASRLWGMAYEQY
many	TRBJ1-1	TRBV4-3	ASSQSWMNTEAF
many	TRBJ1-1	TRBV15	ATSRDRGTEAF
many	TRBJ1-1	TRBV19	ASTPQGRNTEAF
many	TRBJ2-7	TRBV6-1	ASSQTYRGPWEQY
many	TRBJ2-5	TRBV20-1	SASSGDEWETQY
many	TRBJ2-7	TRBV6-1	ASSKGAYEQY
NA	TRBJ2-5	TRBV3-1	ASSPSTGGETQY
many	TRBJ1-5	TRBV6-1	ASSEERTENQPQH
NA	TRBJ2-7	TRBV29-1	SAAAYEQY
many	TRBJ2-7	TRBV6-2/TRBV6-3	ASRNLLYEQY
many	TRBJ2-5	TRBV20-1	SAFPSGGEWETQY
few	TRBJ1-1	TRBV11-2	ASSLEYDMNTEAF
few	TRBJ2-5	TRBV20-1	SARPGQGHQETQY
many	TRBJ1-5	TRBV14	ASSQGGSPNQPQH
once	TRBJ2-7	TRBV25-1	ASTPGGTLFNSYEQY
many	TRBJ1-2	TRBV25-1	ASSEGWGTYGYT
NA	TRBJ2-5	TRBV18	ASSPLQGLGETQY